This T cell receptor beta chain was sequenced in a study of blood T cell repertoires in COVID-19. Per the study methods: Amplification with reference gene primers provided the estimates of nucleated cell counts. This table comes from immunoSEQ multiplex PCR, and its TCRdb copy is limited to in-frame clones, with some not included. The DNA was the basis for D and trimming; V, J and clone size are from that table. Here the sample spans about 260,000 clones, around 84% being singletons. The sequenced sample was peripheral blood. The sequence came from a woman between 55 and 75 years old with COVID-19, enrolled during active disease.

CDR3 nucleotide sequence: TGCGCCAGCAGCCAAGGGACTAGCGGGAGAGGCGAGCAGTACTTC. Its protein product is CASSQGTSGRGEQYF. The chain joins TRBV5-1 to TRBJ2-7; 14 nucleotides line up with TRBD2. V lost 4 bases, J lost 6 bases, and 6 bases stayed unmatched. Germline values: CDR1 SGHRS, CDR2 YFSETQ. The CDR3 is made up of 15 amino acids.